This T cell receptor (beta chain) was documented in a study of CD8 T cells in Susac syndrome. In germline, CDR1 is SEHNR, CDR2 FQNEAQ (reference sequence). The CDR3 sequence is 16 residues long. V lost 4 bases to trimming and J lost 2 bases; unmatched junction nucleotides: 3. RNA in amounts of roughly 0.45 to 1 ug was reverse transcribed with random hexamers. From the immunoSEQ multiplex PCR reads, TCRdb called clonotypes with MiXCR, one entry per CDR3 protein. The table records 250,000 to 300,000 distinct CDR3 sequences, about 82% of them present only once. The multiple sclerosis control group was made up of treatment-naive patients with stable or active relapsing-remitting disease. The CD8+ and CD4+ T cells were negatively isolated, with the TEMRA cells enriched by FACS.

Sequencing was performed on CD8+ T cells from PBMCs. This clonotype originated in a human donor with multiple sclerosis. The J gene is TRBJ2-2, the V gene TRBV7-9; 11 bases match TRBD1. The CDR3 spells CASSWDRGINTGELFF. CDR3 nucleotide sequence: TGTGCCAGCAGCTGGGACAGGGGGATAAACACCGGGGAGCTGTTTTTT.